This is a list of T cell receptor beta chains from one sample in a study of CD8+ T cells in alopecia areata. Libraries were prepared by immunoSEQ multiplex PCR; TCRdb keeps only in-frame clonotypes and omits some of them. In the table there are roughly 180,000 clones, around half of which are singletons. The sequences come from CD8+ T cells sorted from blood, collected at week 24, from a patient treated with tofacitinib. Receptor source: a human donor with alopecia areata. The CDR3 runs from the conserved cysteine through the conserved F or W. Each record gives: D gene, V gene, CDR3 protein. D genes are given only for firm matches.

. | TRBV9 | CASSVGRGAKNIQYF
. | TRBV7-9 | CASRGGLSMNTEAFF
. | TRBV7-6 | CASSLTIRTDVAKNIQYF
. | TRBV23-1 | CASSQFLTAYGYTF
. | TRBV4-3 | CASSQDRSGDYEQYF
TRBD1 | TRBV7-6 | CASSLARGQGGGQETQYF
TRBD2 | TRBV27 | CASRSGAETQYF
. | TRBV9 | CASSAGLENTNTEAFF
. | TRBV9 | CASSEGGNTEAFF
TRBD2 | TRBV30 | CAWSGIPPSGAITGELFF
TRBD2 | TRBV27 | CASGGLAGDNEQFF
. | TRBV29-1 | CSGGVNYGYTF
. | TRBV4-3 | CASSQDAGFEQYF
. | TRBV15 | CATSTNQELFF
. | TRBV30 | CAWSVGLKGTEAFF
. | TRBV27 | CASSLGGTQYF